The clone carrying this T cell receptor (beta chain) was counted between two and nine times. One entry per CDR3 protein, called by TCRdb with MiXCR from the 5' RACE reads. The sample comprises a few hundred thousand distinct CDR3 sequences, approximately 12% of which are singletons, and roughly 4% rests with the top ten. This entry is derived from a study of identical twins. Germline V lookup: CDR1 MDHEN, CDR2 SYDVKM. The J segment lost 1 base and the V segment lost 5 bases, leaving 12 bases of the junction unmatched. CDR3 length equals 17 residues. These same data were also listed under a study on yellow fever vaccine responses in identical twins.

The TCR comes from a young woman in good health. The chain recombines TRBV28 with TRBJ1-1; TRBD1 agrees at 8 bases. The source material was memory (CD45RO+) T cells sorted from blood. CDR3: CASSVYQTGAKNTEAFF. CDR3 DNA: TGTGCCAGCAGTGTCTACCAGACAGGGGCGAAGAACACTGAAGCTTTCTTT.